The sequence of this T cell receptor (beta chain) was determined in a study of CD8 T cells in Susac syndrome. The germline V gene encodes CDR1 DFQATT and CDR2 SNEGSKA (reference sequence). Trimming cost V 1 base and J 7 bases; bases outside gene matches: 1. This CDR3 comprises 13 residues. General study findings and limits: Only a relatively small number of individuals were included in the TCR sequencing and HLA analysis.

This clonotype was recorded once. Its cognate antigen is unknown. RNA, at about 0.45 to 1 ug, was reverse transcribed with random hexamers. A multiplex approach, immunoSEQ multiplex PCR, amplified TCR beta CDR3 across 54 Vbeta and 13 Jbeta. TCRdb itself ran the immunoSEQ multiplex PCR reads through MiXCR, one entry per CDR3 protein. The sample consists of fewer than 350,000 distinct CDR3 sequences, roughly 94% of them appearing once. Included as multiple sclerosis controls were treatment-naive patients who had stable or active relapsing-remitting disease. TEMRA cells were enriched by FACS, and CD4+ and CD8+ T cells were negatively isolated.

Material for sequencing was CD4+ T cells from PBMCs. This sequence joins TRBV20-1 and TRBJ1-6, with 7 bases identical to TRBD1. The source is a human donor with multiple sclerosis. The CDR3 here is CSARVDRNSPLHF. The CDR3 nucleotides are TGCAGTGCTAGAGTGGACAGGAATTCACCCCTCCACTTT.